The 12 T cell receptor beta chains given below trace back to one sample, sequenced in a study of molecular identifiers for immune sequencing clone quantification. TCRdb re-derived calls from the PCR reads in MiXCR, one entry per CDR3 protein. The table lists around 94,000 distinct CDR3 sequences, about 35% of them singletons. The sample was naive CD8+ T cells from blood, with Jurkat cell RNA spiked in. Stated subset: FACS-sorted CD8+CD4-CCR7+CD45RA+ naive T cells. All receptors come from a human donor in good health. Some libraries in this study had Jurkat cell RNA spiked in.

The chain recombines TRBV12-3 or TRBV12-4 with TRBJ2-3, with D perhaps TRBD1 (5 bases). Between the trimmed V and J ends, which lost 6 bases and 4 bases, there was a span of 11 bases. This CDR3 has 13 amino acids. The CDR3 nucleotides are TGTGCCAGCAGATTAAGGGGCCCAGATACGCAGTATTTT. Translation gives CASRLRGPDTQYF.

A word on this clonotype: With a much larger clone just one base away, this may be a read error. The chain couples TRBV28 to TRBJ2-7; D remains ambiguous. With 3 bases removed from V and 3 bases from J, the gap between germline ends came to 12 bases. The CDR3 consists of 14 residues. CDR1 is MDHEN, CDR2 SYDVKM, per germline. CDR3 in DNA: TGTGCCAGCAGTTTCGGAGCCCCGGTCTACGAGCAGTACTTC. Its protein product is CASSFGAPVYEQYF.

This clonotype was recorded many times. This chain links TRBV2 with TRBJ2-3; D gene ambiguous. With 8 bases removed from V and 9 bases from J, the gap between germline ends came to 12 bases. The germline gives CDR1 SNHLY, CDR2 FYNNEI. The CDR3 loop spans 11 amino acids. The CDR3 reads CASGGVQTQYF. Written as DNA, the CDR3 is TGTGCCAGCGGTGGAGTCCAGACGCAGTATTTT.

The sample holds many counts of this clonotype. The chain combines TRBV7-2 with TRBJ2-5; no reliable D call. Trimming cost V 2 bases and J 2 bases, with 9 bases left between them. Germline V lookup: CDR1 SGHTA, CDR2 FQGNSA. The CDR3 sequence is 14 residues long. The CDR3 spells CASSLTQIQETQYF. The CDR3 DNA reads TGTGCCAGCAGCTTAACCCAGATTCAAGAGACCCAGTACTTC.

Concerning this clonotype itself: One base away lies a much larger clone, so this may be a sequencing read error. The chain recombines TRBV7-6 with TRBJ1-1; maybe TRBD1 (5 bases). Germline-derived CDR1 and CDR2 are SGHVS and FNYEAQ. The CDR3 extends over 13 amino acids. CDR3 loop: CASSFLQDREASF. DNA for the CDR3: TGTGCCAGCAGCTTTTTACAGGATCGGGAAGCTTCCTTT. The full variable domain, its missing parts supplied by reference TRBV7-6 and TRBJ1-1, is GAGVSQSPRYKVTKRGQDVALRCDPISGHVSLYWYRQALGQGPEFLTYFNYEAQQDKSGLPNDRFSAERPEGSISTLTIQRTEQRDSAMYRCASSFLQDREASFGQGTRLTVV.

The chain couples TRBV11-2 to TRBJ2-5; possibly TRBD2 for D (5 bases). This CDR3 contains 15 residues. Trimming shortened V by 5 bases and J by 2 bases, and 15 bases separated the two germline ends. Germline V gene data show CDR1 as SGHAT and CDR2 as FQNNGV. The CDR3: CASSLAGQYQETQYF. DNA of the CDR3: TGTGCCAGCAGCCTAGCCGGGCAGTATCAAGAGACCCAGTACTTC.

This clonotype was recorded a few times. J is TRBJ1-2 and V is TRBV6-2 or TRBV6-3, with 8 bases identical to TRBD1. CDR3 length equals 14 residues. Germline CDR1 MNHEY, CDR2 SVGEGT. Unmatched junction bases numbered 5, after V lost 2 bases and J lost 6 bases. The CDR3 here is CASSYLPGGDGYTF. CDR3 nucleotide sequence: TGTGCCAGCAGTTACCTTCCAGGGGGCGATGGCTACACCTTC.

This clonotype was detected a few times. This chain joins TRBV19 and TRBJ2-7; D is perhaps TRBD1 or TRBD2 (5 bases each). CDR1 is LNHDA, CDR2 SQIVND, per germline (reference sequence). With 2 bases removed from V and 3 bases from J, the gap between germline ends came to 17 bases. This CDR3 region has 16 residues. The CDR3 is CASSISHWGSVYEQYF. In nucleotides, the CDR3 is TGTGCCAGTAGTATATCCCACTGGGGGAGCGTCTACGAGCAGTACTTC. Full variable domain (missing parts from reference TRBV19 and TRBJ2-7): DGGITQSPKYLFRKEGQNVTLSCEQNLNHDAMYWYRQDPGQGLRLIYYSQIVNDFQKGDIAEGYSVSREKKESFPLTVTSAQKNPTAFYLCASSISHWGSVYEQYFGPGTRLTVT.

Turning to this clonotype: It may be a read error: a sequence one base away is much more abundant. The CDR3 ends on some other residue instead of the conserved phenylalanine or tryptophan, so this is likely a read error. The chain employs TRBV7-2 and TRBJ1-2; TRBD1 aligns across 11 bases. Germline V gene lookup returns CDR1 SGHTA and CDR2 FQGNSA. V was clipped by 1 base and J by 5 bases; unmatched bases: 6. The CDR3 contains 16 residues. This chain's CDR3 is CASSLEGQGDSYGYTY. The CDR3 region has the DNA TGTGCCAGCAGCTTAGAGGGACAGGGGGATTCATATGGCTACACCTAC.

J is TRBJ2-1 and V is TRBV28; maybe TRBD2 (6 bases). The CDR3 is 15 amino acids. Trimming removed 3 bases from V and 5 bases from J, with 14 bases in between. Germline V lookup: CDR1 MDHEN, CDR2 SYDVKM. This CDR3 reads CASSFRLVGNNEQFF. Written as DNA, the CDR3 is TGTGCCAGCAGTTTTCGACTAGTGGGTAACAATGAGCAGTTCTTC.

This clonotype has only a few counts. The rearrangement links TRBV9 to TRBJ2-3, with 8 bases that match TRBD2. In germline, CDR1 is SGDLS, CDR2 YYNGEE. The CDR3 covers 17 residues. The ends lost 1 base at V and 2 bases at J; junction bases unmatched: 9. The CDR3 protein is CASSVSGGRFDTDTQYF. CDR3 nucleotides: TGTGCCAGCAGCGTAAGTGGCGGGAGGTTCGACACAGATACGCAGTATTTT.

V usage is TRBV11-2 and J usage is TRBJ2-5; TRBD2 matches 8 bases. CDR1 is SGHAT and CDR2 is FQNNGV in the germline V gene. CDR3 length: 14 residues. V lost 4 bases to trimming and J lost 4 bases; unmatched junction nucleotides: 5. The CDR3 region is CASSWRSGGETQYF. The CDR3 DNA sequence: TGTGCCAGCAGCTGGAGGAGCGGGGGAGAGACCCAGTACTTC.